This TCR beta chain was identified during a study of metastatic and nonmetastatic thyroid tumors. For the study at large: The study looked at repertoires side by side in blood and in tumor or nodule tissue from malignant and benign thyroid patients.

This CDR3 is built from 16 residues. Germline V gene lookup returns CDR1 MNHEY and CDR2 SVGAGI. Original handling: Clinicopathological groups differed in CDR3, with these differences serving to build a distant-metastasis classifier for papillary thyroid cancer. TCRdb reassembled clones from the PCR reads with MiXCR. These V and J calls originate from TCRdb's pipeline instead of the authors' own analysis. The sample includes tens of thousands of clones, around 20% of them seen just once. Treatment of any kind had been given to no patient before thyroid surgery. This clone was counted at least ten times. Its antigen is not known. One end of the junction fails to match germline, which may point to a read error. This CDR3 is also generated by other DNA sequences in the sample. Study findings and constraints: When malignant thyroid tumors were compared with benign nodules, TCR beta diversity was reportedly significantly higher in the malignant tumors. This held in both blood and tumor samples.

The chain combines TRBV6-5 with TRBJ1-3; D uncertain. Sequenced: blood. This clonotype originated in a female donor with papillary thyroid cancer or a benign thyroid nodule (not recorded which). Some clones in this sample may be carry-over from other donors' samples. The CDR3 nucleotides are TGCGCCAGCAGTTACTCGCACTCCAACTCTGGAAACACCATATATTTT. Translation: CASSYSHSNSGNTIYF.